The present entry profiles one T cell receptor (beta chain) with its context. This record belongs to a study of blood T cell repertoires in COVID-19. Background on the study: Some COVID-19 samples were acute and others convalescent; all came from the United States, Italy and Spain. Sample material is recorded as cDNA or gDNA derived from T cells, B-cell-depleted T cells, or PBMCs.

Per the original methods: Nucleated cell number was recorded as an estimate derived from reference gene primer amplification. Sequenced by immunoSEQ multiplex PCR; TCRdb stores in-frame clones only, minus some. The DNA was the basis for D and trimming; V, J and clone size are from that table. This sample carries approximately 31,000 clones, approximately 90% of them seen once, and the ten largest clones take under 4.5%. CDR1 LGHNT and CDR2 FRNRAP come from the germline V gene. V gave up 5 bases and J gave up 4 bases; unmatched junction bases: 6. The CDR3 has 14 amino acids. This receptor was identified in a man aged 60 to 75 with acute or convalescent COVID-19. This rearrangement joins TRBV12-5 to TRBJ2-3; 7 bases match TRBD2. Material: peripheral blood. The CDR3 bases are TGTGCTAGTGGTGGGATAGCGGGCGCAGATACGCAGTATTTT. Its protein is CASGGIAGADTQYF.